The clone carrying this T cell receptor beta chain was detected only once. Antigen: not known. Produced via immunoSEQ multiplex PCR; TCRdb's table is partial and in-frame only. This sample carries 90,000 to 150,000 clones, about 88% of them seen once, and the ten largest clones take 3%. This sample is part of a study of T cell responses to AZD1222 COVID-19 vaccine. General study results and limits: Dominant CD4 TCR responses targeted spike regions 160-218 and 743-854. Nearly half of spike-specific TCRs reportedly target unmutated variant regions. Recipients of two AZD1222 doses showed rising Spike-specific TCR breadth and depth.

This CDR3 contains 13 residues. V was pared by 6 bases and J by 8 bases, with 14 bases between. This chain uses TRBV12-3 or TRBV12-4 with TRBJ2-1, with D hard to call. This receptor was identified in an adult who received the AZD1222 COVID-19 vaccine. Sequenced here: peripheral blood, sampled 28 days after the second AZD1222 dose. The CDR3 DNA reads as TGTGCCAGCAGCCTAACCCGGCGCGATGAGCAGTTCTTC. Residues: CASSLTRRDEQFF.